These T cell receptor beta chains were read from a single sample in a study of blood T cell repertoires in COVID-19. TCRdb's copy holds only in-frame clones and misses some; the assay was immunoSEQ multiplex PCR. This table has roughly 410,000 clones, roughly 90% appearing once. The source material was peripheral blood. The receptors originated from a man aged 35 to 55 with acute or convalescent COVID-19. CDR3s include the opening cysteine and the closing phenylalanine or tryptophan. The order of the fields is CDR3 length, D gene, J gene, clone size, V gene, CDR3 protein, CDR3 DNA. The D gene is left open where the match is weak. Size is omitted from some rows. Given values are once, few, many or a class for expanded clones.

>14|-|TRBJ2-2|-|TRBV27
CASRPTGTTGELFF
TGTGCCAGCAGACCGACGGGAACCACCGGGGAGCTGTTTTTT
>12|-|TRBJ1-5|-|TRBV12-3/TRBV12-4
CASSLVLQPQHF
TGTGCCAGCAGTTTGGTACTCCAGCCCCAGCATTTT
>15|-|TRBJ2-2|-|TRBV7-2
CASSWRTQNTGELFF
TGTGCCAGCAGCTGGAGGACCCAAAACACCGGGGAGCTGTTTTTT
>17|-|TRBJ2-2|-|TRBV7-9
CASSLARGRGGSGELFF
TGTGCCAGCAGCTTAGCGCGGGGGAGAGGGGGATCCGGGGAGCTGTTTTTT
>13|-|TRBJ2-7|-|TRBV5-1
CASSGGGPYEQYF
TGCGCCAGCAGTGGAGGGGGCCCCTACGAGCAGTACTTC
>11|-|TRBJ2-1|few|TRBV19
CASINYNEQFF
TGTGCCAGTATAAACTACAATGAGCAGTTCTTC
>16|TRBD2|TRBJ2-1|-|TRBV3-1/TRBV3-2
CASSQDIAGGHNEQFF
TGTGCCAGCAGCCAAGATATCGCGGGAGGGCACAATGAGCAGTTCTTC
>18|-|TRBJ1-2|-|TRBV2
CASSEGGSGRTVNYGYTF
TGTGCCAGCAGTGAAGGAGGGTCCGGTCGGACGGTAAACTATGGCTACACCTTC
>19|TRBD1|TRBJ1-1|-|TRBV7-9
CASSLGVLGTGGEITEAFF
TGTGCCAGCAGCTTAGGAGTTTTGGGGACAGGCGGAGAAATCACTGAAGCTTTCTTT
>15|-|TRBJ2-1|-|TRBV9
CASSREGSSYNEQFF
TGTGCCAGCAGCCGAGAGGGATCGTCCTACAATGAGCAGTTCTTC
>14|TRBD1|TRBJ1-2|-|TRBV11-2
CASSSKGAGYGYTF
TGTGCCAGCAGCTCGAAGGGGGCTGGCTATGGCTACACCTTC
>13|-|TRBJ2-7|medium-sized|TRBV6-2/TRBV6-3
CASSYRDTYEQYF
TGTGCCAGCAGTTACCGGGACACCTACGAGCAGTACTTC
>15|-|TRBJ1-5|-|TRBV6-2/TRBV6-3
CASSYSISDNQPQHF
TGTGCCAGCAGTTACTCGATCTCAGATAATCAGCCCCAGCATTTT
>15|-|TRBJ2-3|once|TRBV4-1
CASSLRVGSTDTQYF
TGCGCCAGCAGCCTCAGGGTAGGGAGCACAGATACGCAGTATTTT
>12|-|TRBJ2-7|-|TRBV9
CASSEGGNEQYF
TGTGCCAGCAGCGAAGGGGGTAACGAGCAGTACTTC
>15|-|TRBJ1-2|-|TRBV19
CASSMAQASGYGYTF
TGTGCCAGTAGTATGGCACAGGCCAGTGGCTATGGCTACACCTTC
>16|TRBD1|TRBJ1-4|once|TRBV5-6
CASSLGQGVENEKLFF
TGTGCCAGCAGCTTAGGACAGGGGGTTGAGAATGAAAAACTGTTTTTT
>15|-|TRBJ2-2|-|TRBV5-4
CASSSRTVRPGELFF
TGTGCCAGCAGCTCCCGGACAGTCCGCCCCGGGGAGCTGTTTTTT
>17|TRBD2|TRBJ2-1|once|TRBV11-3
CASSLGVAGGAYNEQFF
TGTGCCAGCAGCTTAGGGGTAGCGGGAGGGGCTTACAATGAGCAGTTCTTC
>14|-|TRBJ2-1|few|TRBV3-1/TRBV3-2
CASSQGWGVGEQFF
TGTGCCAGCAGCCAAGGATGGGGGGTGGGTGAGCAGTTCTTC
>15|-|TRBJ2-5|-|TRBV30
CAWGRGTAVQETQYF
TGTGCCTGGGGGAGGGGGACGGCCGTCCAAGAGACCCAGTACTTC
>13|-|TRBJ2-2|-|TRBV15
CATRGGYTGELFF
TGTGCCACCAGAGGAGGGTACACCGGGGAGCTGTTTTTT
>16|-|TRBJ1-1|-|TRBV5-1
CASSRLQRTMNTEAFF
TGCGCCAGCAGCCGACTACAGCGCACTATGAACACTGAAGCTTTCTTT
>15|TRBD1|TRBJ2-2|-|TRBV5-1
CASRHTGVGTGELFF
TGCGCCAGCAGACACACAGGGGTGGGGACCGGGGAGCTGTTTTTT
>15|-|TRBJ2-5|-|TRBV6-5
CASSFSSGLQETQYF
TGTGCCAGCAGTTTCAGTAGCGGACTTCAAGAGACCCAGTACTTC
>18|-|TRBJ2-3|-|TRBV4-2
CASSQQLVGPGESDTQYF
TGTGCCAGCAGCCAGCAACTTGTTGGCCCAGGGGAATCTGATACGCAGTATTTT
>13|TRBD1|TRBJ1-5|once|TRBV2
CACIQGSGQPQHF
TGTGCCTGCATACAGGGGAGTGGCCAGCCCCAGCATTTT
>15|-|TRBJ1-1|-|TRBV28
CASSYGWGRAFEAFF
TGTGCCAGCAGCTATGGGTGGGGGAGGGCCTTTGAAGCTTTCTTT
>14|-|TRBJ2-3|-|TRBV11-2
CASSLGRVADTQYF
TGTGCCAGCAGCTTGGGCAGGGTGGCAGATACGCAGTATTTT
>13|-|TRBJ1-1|-|TRBV5-1
CASSLGGRVEAFF
TGCGCCAGCAGCTTAGGGGGACGGGTTGAAGCTTTCTTT
>14|TRBD1|TRBJ1-5|few|TRBV28
CASRTGVRAQPQHF
TGTGCCAGCAGAACAGGGGTTCGAGCTCAGCCCCAGCATTTT
>15|-|TRBJ2-3|-|TRBV5-1
CASTKDDWGTDTQYF
TGCGCCAGCACCAAGGATGACTGGGGCACAGATACGCAGTATTTT